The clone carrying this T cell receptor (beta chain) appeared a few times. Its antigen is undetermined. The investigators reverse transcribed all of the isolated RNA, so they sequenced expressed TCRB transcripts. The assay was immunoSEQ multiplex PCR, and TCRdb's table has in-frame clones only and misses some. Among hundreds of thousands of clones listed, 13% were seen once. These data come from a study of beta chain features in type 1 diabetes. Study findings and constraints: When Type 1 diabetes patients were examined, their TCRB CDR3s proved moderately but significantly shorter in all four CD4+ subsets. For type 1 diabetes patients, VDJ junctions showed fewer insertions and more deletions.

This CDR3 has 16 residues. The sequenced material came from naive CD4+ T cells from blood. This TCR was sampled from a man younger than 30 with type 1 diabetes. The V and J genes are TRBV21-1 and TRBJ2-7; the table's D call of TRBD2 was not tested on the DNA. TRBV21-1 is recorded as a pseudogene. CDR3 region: CASSSCGIADSYEQYF. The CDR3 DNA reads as TGTGCCAGCAGCTCCTGCGGGATCGCGGACTCCTACGAGCAGTACTTC.